This T cell receptor beta chain was sequenced for a study of T cell responses to AZD1222 COVID-19 vaccine (dated by TCRdb to about 2021). As for the study more broadly: TCR sequencing was performed for 230 to 250 trial participants, of whom around 200 were given two doses of AZD1222 and around 26 were given two doses of MenACWY control vaccine. Trial participants were enrolled by age into 18-55, 56-69 and 70-plus year subgroups, with roughly 150, 30 and 60 TCR-sequenced participants respectively.

The time point label, read with the paper, signifies: baseline before first vaccination. The sample's treatment or condition label, in plain terms: meningococcal conjugate vaccine given as trial control. Samples from vaccinated people were obtained from the UK trials COV001 and COV002, which included a single-blind randomized controlled phase 2/3 trial of AZD1222 (ChAdOx1 nCoV-19) in healthy adults. Trial participant PBMC samples were collected at day 0 and day 28 after the second dose for TCRbeta chain sequencing. To note about this clone: What this receptor recognizes is not known. There are no base qualities to consult, and no much larger clone falls within one base.

The CDR3 regions of human TCRbeta chains were analyzed by immunosequencing. Per the source publication's procedure: TCRs in the repertoires were compared against a reference library of SARS-CoV-2-specific TCRs that had been generated with the MIRA antigen-specificity platform. Breadth was defined as the fraction of unique TCRs that were SARS-CoV-2-associated, and depth was defined as the fraction of total T cells that were SARS-CoV-2-associated. Using the MIRA data, every spike-specific TCR was mapped to the spike region that the TCR reacted to and assigned to either a CD4 or a CD8 class. Log10-transformed breadth and depth values were compared by one-way ANOVA with Sidak's multiple comparisons tests. TCRdb obtained this table from immuneACCESS and retained in-frame rearrangements with V and J assigned. These tables miss some clones; where compared with another copy, unresolved V genes account for less than half of the shortfall, and the remainder is unexplained. The V and J calls and the clone size are those of that table, but D and trimming were determined from the DNA. The sample yields around 140,000 clones; approximately 95% were counted once. The ten top clones hold more than 0.8% of the sample.

Results and caveats for the whole study, not just this receptor: Because no samples from the day 14 peak response were available, repertoires could be characterized only after the peak T cell response. In the small 56-69-year group, the increase in depth fell short of significance, most likely because of low power. Participants were mostly white British and included more females than males, and it was suggested by the authors that clonal diversity may have been underestimated. The whole spike protein was spanned by vaccine-associated CD4 TCRs, and dominant responses were seen in regions 160-218 and 743-854. Reportedly, close to half of the unique spike-specific TCRs recognized epitopes lying outside the regions that are mutated in the B.1.351 and B.1.1.7 variants. A significant rise in spike-specific TCR breadth and depth was observed after two AZD1222 doses relative to day 0 and relative to MenACWY recipients. Conclusions about previously exposed vaccinees are limited because only a handful of AZD1222 recipients were SARS-CoV-2 seropositive at baseline.

The material was peripheral blood, obtained on day 0 of MenACWY control vaccination. The sequence was obtained from an adult in good health.

CDR3 protein: CASSLGQGGGYTF. The DNA sequence follows: TGTGCCAGCAGTCTCGGCCAGGGAGGCGGCTACACCTTC. The rearranged segments are TRBV12-3 or TRBV12-4 and TRBJ1-2; D gene: possibly TRBD1, on 5 matching bases. The trim is 5 bases for V and 8 bases for J, with a gap of 15 bases between the germline ends. Including cysteine and phenylalanine, the CDR3 has 13 amino acids. The CDR3 DNA has 39 bases and is translated from base 1.